These T cell receptor beta chains were read from a single sample in a study of early T cells in non-severe SARS-CoV-2 infection. TCRdb recomputed calls from the 5' RACE reads with MiXCR, one row per CDR3 protein. The profile shows around 70,000 distinct CDR3 sequences, approximately 10% of them singletons. Input material: whole blood. These receptors all stem from an adult who was a healthcare worker with PCR-confirmed SARS-CoV-2 infection or an uninfected control (not recorded which). CDR3s include the opening cysteine and the closing phenylalanine or tryptophan. A D gene is named only where the DNA matches it firmly. Some rows have no size entry. The others give once, few or many, or a class for an expanded clone.

J gene: TRBJ2-5
clone size: few
V gene: TRBV7-2
D gene: NA
CDR3 DNA: TGTGCCAGCGCCTATGACGGGCAAGAGACCCAGTACTTC
CDR3 protein: CASAYDGQETQYF

J gene: TRBJ2-7
clone size: NA
V gene: TRBV9
D gene: TRBD1
CDR3 DNA: TGTGCCAGCAGCGTAGAGGGACAGGGTTTTTACGAGCAGTACTTC
CDR3 protein: CASSVEGQGFYEQYF

J gene: TRBJ2-6
clone size: NA
V gene: TRBV7-6
D gene: TRBD2
CDR3 DNA: TGTGCCAGCAGCTTAGTGGTCGCTAGCGGGAGGTTCAGCTCTGGGGCCAACGTCCTGACTTTC
CDR3 protein: CASSLVVASGRFSSGANVLTF

J gene: TRBJ2-3
clone size: NA
V gene: TRBV29-1
D gene: TRBD1
CDR3 DNA: TGCAGCGTTGCCACAGGGGGAGGTGATACGCAGTATTTT
CDR3 protein: CSVATGGGDTQYF

J gene: TRBJ2-7
clone size: many
V gene: TRBV2
D gene: NA
CDR3 DNA: TGTGCCAGCAGTGACTCTAAACCTCCCTACGAGCAGTACTTC
CDR3 protein: CASSDSKPPYEQYF

J gene: TRBJ2-5
clone size: many
V gene: TRBV3-1
D gene: NA
CDR3 DNA: TGTGCCAGCAGCCAGACGGGAGTGACCCAAGAGACCCAGTACTTC
CDR3 protein: CASSQTGVTQETQYF

J gene: TRBJ2-6
clone size: many
V gene: TRBV3-1
D gene: NA
CDR3 DNA: TGTGCCAGCAGCCAAGATAAGGCGGGATGGGGTCCCAAGGGAGCCAACGTCCTGACTTTC
CDR3 protein: CASSQDKAGWGPKGANVLTF

J gene: TRBJ2-7
clone size: few
V gene: TRBV6-2/TRBV6-3
D gene: NA
CDR3 DNA: TGTGCCAGCAGGGGGGCGGGAGACCCCTACGAGCAGTACTTC
CDR3 protein: CASRGAGDPYEQYF

J gene: TRBJ1-6
clone size: NA
V gene: TRBV4-2
D gene: NA
CDR3 DNA: TGTGCCAGCAGCCAAGGAGCTGGCAGTGCTAATTCACCCCTCCACTTT
CDR3 protein: CASSQGAGSANSPLHF

J gene: TRBJ2-3
clone size: NA
V gene: TRBV9
D gene: TRBD2
CDR3 DNA: TGTGCCAGCAGCGTAGAAACTAGCGGGGATACGCAGTATTTT
CDR3 protein: CASSVETSGDTQYF

J gene: TRBJ2-5
clone size: few
V gene: TRBV20-1
D gene: TRBD2
CDR3 DNA: TGCAGTGCGATAGCGGGAGCCGATGGAGAGACCCAGTACTTC
CDR3 protein: CSAIAGADGETQYF

J gene: TRBJ2-1
clone size: NA
V gene: TRBV11-2
D gene: NA
CDR3 DNA: TGTGCCAGCAGCTTAGCCAATGAGCAGTTCTTC
CDR3 protein: CASSLANEQFF

J gene: TRBJ2-7
clone size: NA
V gene: TRBV7-9
D gene: TRBD2
CDR3 DNA: TGTGCCAGCAGCTTTTCTACTAGCGGCTACGAGCAGTACTTC
CDR3 protein: CASSFSTSGYEQYF

J gene: TRBJ2-5
clone size: NA
V gene: TRBV20-1
D gene: NA
CDR3 DNA: TGCAGGGGGCTGGAGACCCAGTACTTC
CDR3 protein: CRGLETQYF

J gene: TRBJ2-7
clone size: few
V gene: TRBV7-9
D gene: NA
CDR3 DNA: TGTGCCAGCAGCTCCCTAGGGTACGAGCAGTACTTC
CDR3 protein: CASSSLGYEQYF

J gene: TRBJ1-1
clone size: NA
V gene: TRBV5-1
D gene: TRBD1
CDR3 DNA: TGCGCCAGCAGCCAGGGACAGGGGGCATACACTGAAGCTTTCTTT
CDR3 protein: CASSQGQGAYTEAFF

J gene: TRBJ2-3
clone size: many
V gene: TRBV4-3
D gene: NA
CDR3 DNA: TGCGCCAGCAGCCAGGGAGCTACGAGAGACGGGGATACGCAGTATTTT
CDR3 protein: CASSQGATRDGDTQYF

J gene: TRBJ2-7
clone size: many
V gene: TRBV19
D gene: NA
CDR3 DNA: TGTGCCAGTAGTGTCCGGGGCCGGGGGTCCTACGAGCAGTACTTC
CDR3 protein: CASSVRGRGSYEQYF

J gene: TRBJ2-7
clone size: many
V gene: TRBV5-1
D gene: NA
CDR3 DNA: TGCGCCAGCAGCCCCCGGACAATCTCCTACGAGCAGTACTTC
CDR3 protein: CASSPRTISYEQYF

J gene: TRBJ2-7
clone size: few
V gene: TRBV7-9
D gene: NA
CDR3 DNA: TGTGCCAGCAGCTTAGTGGGACCGAGGGACTTC
CDR3 protein: CASSLVGPRDF

J gene: TRBJ2-7
clone size: many
V gene: TRBV12-3/TRBV12-4
D gene: TRBD1
CDR3 DNA: TGTGCCAGCAGGGACAGGTCGAATTCCTACGAGCAGTACTTC
CDR3 protein: CASRDRSNSYEQYF

J gene: TRBJ2-2
clone size: many
V gene: TRBV6-4
D gene: TRBD2
CDR3 DNA: TGTGCCAGCGAGGCGGGGGATACCGGGGAGCTGTTTTTT
CDR3 protein: CASEAGDTGELFF